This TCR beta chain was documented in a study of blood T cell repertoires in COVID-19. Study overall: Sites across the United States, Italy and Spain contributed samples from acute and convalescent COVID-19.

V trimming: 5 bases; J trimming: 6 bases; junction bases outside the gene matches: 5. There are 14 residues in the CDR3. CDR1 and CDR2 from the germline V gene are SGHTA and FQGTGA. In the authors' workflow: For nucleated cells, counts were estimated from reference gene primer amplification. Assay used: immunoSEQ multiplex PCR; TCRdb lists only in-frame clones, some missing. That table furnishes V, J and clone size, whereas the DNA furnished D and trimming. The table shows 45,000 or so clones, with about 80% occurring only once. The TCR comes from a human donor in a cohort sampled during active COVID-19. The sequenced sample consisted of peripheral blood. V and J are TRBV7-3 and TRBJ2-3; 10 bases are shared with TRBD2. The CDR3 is CASSERGGRDTQYF. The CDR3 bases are TGTGCCAGCAGCGAGCGGGGGGGCCGGGATACGCAGTATTTT.